Described below is a single T cell receptor beta chain sequence and its context. Its antigen is still unknown. The data are from a study of siplizumab effects on memory and regulatory T cells. General observations from the study: The naive T cell population seemed more diverse than memory cells and seemed a major contributor to the alloresponse.

Clones were sequenced by immunoSEQ multiplex PCR, and TCRdb holds only the in-frame ones, with some missing. The sample has 70,000 or so clones; 75% to 95% are singletons. The source material was CD8+ T cells sorted from blood. The clonotype originates from a human donor in good health.

DNA of the CDR3: TGTGCCAGCAGCTTAGGTATGGGACTGGCTTCCTACGAGCAGTACTTC. Protein sequence: CASSLGMGLASYEQYF. This chain uses TRBV7-9 with TRBJ2-7; tentatively, D is TRBD2 (6 bases). The CDR3 length is 16 residues. V was pared by 1 base and J by 1 base, with 14 bases between. Germline V gene lookup returns CDR1 SEHNR and CDR2 FQNEAQ (reference sequence).